This T cell receptor beta chain was identified during a study of response to subunit inactivated influenza vaccine. The CDR3 extends over 19 amino acids. With 8 bases clipped from V and 6 bases from J, the junction kept 18 bases outside the gene matches. The germline gives CDR1 SGHAT, CDR2 FQNNGV. This clonotype was detected ten times or more. Its antigen is unknown. General study points: After each seasonal influenza vaccination, few new T cells are recruited, the authors suggested.

From the RT-PCR reads, TCRdb called clonotypes with MiXCR, one entry per CDR3 protein. The data hold around 200,000 distinct CDR3 sequences, with nearly 9.5% observed a single time. The sequencing used non-naive T cells sorted from PBMCs, collected on the day of vaccination. This clonotype originated in a man aged 50 to 59 who received an inactivated influenza vaccine. The chain employs TRBV11-2 and TRBJ2-3, with 15 bases fitting TRBD2. The CDR3 region is CASPPGLAGGHYLDDTQYF. In nucleotides, the CDR3 is TGTGCCAGCCCACCGGGACTAGCGGGGGGCCACTACCTCGACGATACGCAGTATTTT.